Presented here are 27 T cell receptor beta chains from one specimen sequenced in a study of cytomegalovirus exposure and HLA in healthy donors. PCR amplification relied on 60 Vbeta primers (plus 13 Jbeta primers). Produced via immunoSEQ multiplex PCR; TCRdb's table is partial and in-frame only. Of around 200,000 clones detected, 77% appear once; the ten largest clones hold about 3.8%. The sample was PBMCs. These receptors were collected from a woman aged 60-75 years in good health and CMV-seropositive.

The chain employs TRBV2 and TRBJ2-3, with 9 bases identical to TRBD1. After removal of 4 bases from V and 6 bases from J, the junction contained 5 bases not matched to a gene. The CDR3 is 14 amino acids. Looked up from germline, CDR1 is SNHLY and CDR2 is FYNNEI. CDR3 bases: TGTGCCAGCAGTGTGGGACAGGGAGGGGATACGCAGTATTTT. Protein: CASSVGQGGDTQYF.

V usage is TRBV4-2 and J usage is TRBJ1-6; 7 positions match TRBD1. V was clipped by 1 base and J by 6 bases; unmatched bases: 6. The CDR3 sequence is 16 residues long. Germline CDR1 and CDR2: LGHNA and YNFKEQ. CDR3 sequence reads: CASSQVGGQINSPLHF. CDR3 bases: TGTGCCAGCAGCCAAGTAGGGGGACAGATTAATTCACCCCTCCACTTT.

The chain links TRBV9 to TRBJ2-1; no definite D call. V lost 0 bases, J lost 2 bases, and 3 bases lay in between. CDR3 length: 13 amino acids. Germline V gene sequence: CDR1 SGDLS, CDR2 YYNGEE. CDR3 nucleotides: TGTGCCAGCAGCGTAGCTCCCTACAATGAGCAGTTCTTC. This gives the protein CASSVAPYNEQFF. The full variable domain, with the rest looked up from reference TRBV9 and TRBJ2-1, is DSGVTQTPKHLITATGQRVTLRCSPRSGDLSVYWYQQSLDQGLQFLIQYYNGEERAKGNILERFSAQQFPDLHSELNLSSLELGDSALYFCASSVAPYNEQFFGPGTRLTVL.

This rearrangement joins TRBV6-5 to TRBJ2-7; TRBD2 agrees at 10 bases. Per germline, CDR1 MNHEY and CDR2 SVGAGI. CDR3 length: 15 amino acids. Unmatched junction bases numbered 14, after V lost 6 bases and J lost 9 bases. The CDR3 bases are TGTGCCAGCAGCTACCTTAGCGGGAGGCCCCAGGGGCAGTACTTC. This gives the protein CASSYLSGRPQGQYF.

This chain joins TRBV5-6 and TRBJ2-1; D may be TRBD1 (7 bases). The CDR3 consists of 12 residues. V was pared by 4 bases and J by 15 bases, with 17 bases between. Germline assignment: CDR1 SGHDT and CDR2 YYEEEE. Here the CDR3 DNA reads TGTGCCAGCAGCCAAGGACAGGAGGGGAGGTTCTTC. It specifies CASSQGQEGRFF.

The chain joins TRBV4-2 to TRBJ2-7; 9 bases are shared with TRBD1. The trim removed 0 bases at V and 4 bases at J, leaving 4 bases unmatched. Germline V gives CDR1 LGHNA, CDR2 YNFKEQ. The CDR3 has 15 amino acids. The CDR3 DNA follows: TGTGCCAGCAGCCAAGATCTGGGACAGGGTTACGAGCAGTACTTC. This translates into CASSQDLGQGYEQYF.

Note on this clone: At one end the junction does not follow the germline gene, possibly because of a read error. The rearrangement uses TRBV7-9 and TRBJ1-4, with a tentative D call TRBD1 (6 bases). Germline V gene data show CDR1 as SEHNR and CDR2 as FQNEAQ (reference sequence). The CDR3 extends over 16 amino acids. In DNA, the CDR3 is TGTTCCAGCAGCTCACCCGGGGGGGCCAATAATGAAAAACTGTTTTTT. This gives the protein CSSSSPGGANNEKLFF. The full variable domain, in which reference TRBV7-9 and TRBJ1-4 provide the parts outside the CDR3, is DTGVSQNPRHKITKRGQNVTFRCDPISEHNRLYWYRQTLGQGPEFLTYFQNEAQLEKSRLLSDRFSAERPKGSFSTLEIQRTEQGDSAMYLCSSSSPGGANNEKLFFGSGTQLSVL.

The V call is TRBV27, the J call TRBJ2-1; the match to TRBD2 covers 7 bases. CDR1 is MNHEY and CDR2 is SMNVEV in the germline V gene (reference sequence). This CDR3 spans 15 amino acids. With V trimmed by 6 bases and J by 7 bases, 12 bases remained unmatched. The CDR3 DNA follows: TGTGCCAGCAGCCTAGGGCGGCGGGAGAATAATGAGCAGTTCTTC. It yields the protein CASSLGRRENNEQFF.

The gene calls are TRBV28 and TRBJ2-3, with D possibly being TRBD1 (6 bases). The CDR3 loop spans 16 amino acids. Germline V gene lookup returns CDR1 MDHEN and CDR2 SYDVKM. Deletions cut 2 bases from V and 0 bases from J, with 12 bases between. The CDR3 DNA follows: TGTGCCAGCAGTTTAAGTTTTACAGGGAGCACAGATACGCAGTATTTT. Its protein is CASSLSFTGSTDTQYF.

This chain links TRBV27 with TRBJ2-7; 11 bases are a match to TRBD1. CDR1 and CDR2 (germline): MNHEY, SMNVEV (reference sequence). The CDR3 extends over 14 amino acids. With V trimmed by 5 bases and J by 4 bases, 4 bases remained unmatched. CDR3 sequence reads: CASSRDRGGYEQYF. The CDR3 nucleotides are TGTGCCAGCAGTAGGGACAGGGGGGGGTACGAGCAGTACTTC.

The chain combines TRBV5-1 with TRBJ2-7; TRBD1 matches at 7 bases. CDR3 length: 17 amino acids. The germline gives CDR1 SGHRS, CDR2 YFSETQ. The V gene end was trimmed by 4 bases and the J gene end by 0 bases; junction bases not matched to a gene: 13. CDR3 residues: CASSRGDGQASSYEQYF. The DNA for the CDR3 is TGCGCCAGCAGCAGGGGCGACGGACAGGCGAGCTCCTACGAGCAGTACTTC.

The V call is TRBV7-2, the J call TRBJ2-5; the match to TRBD2 covers 7 bases. The CDR3 extends over 15 amino acids. V shed 4 bases and J 4 bases; nucleotides not matched to a gene: 9. Germline CDR1 reads SGHTA; CDR2 reads FQGNSA. The CDR3 loop reads CASSSGLTRRETQYF. DNA of the CDR3: TGTGCCAGCAGCTCGGGACTAACTAGGAGAGAGACCCAGTACTTC.

V usage is TRBV2 and J usage is TRBJ2-1; 7 bases are shared with TRBD2. CDR1 and CDR2 (germline): SNHLY, FYNNEI. Germline trimming cut 6 bases from V and 4 bases from J; bases unmatched to any gene: 9. The CDR3 contains 15 residues. CDR3 coding DNA: TGTGCCAGCAGGGAACGGACTAGGGGATACAATGAGCAGTTCTTC. Protein: CASRERTRGYNEQFF.

This clone has just a few counts. The chain combines TRBV19 with TRBJ1-1; 7 bases agree with TRBD1. V was clipped by 6 bases and J by 4 bases; unmatched bases: 8. The CDR3 consists of 14 residues. Germline-derived CDR1 and CDR2 are LNHDA and SQIVND (reference sequence). The CDR3: CASSLGGASTEAFF. CDR3 DNA: TGTGCCAGTAGCCTAGGGGGCGCAAGCACTGAAGCTTTCTTT. The variable domain in full, with the rest retrieved from reference TRBV19 and TRBJ1-1, is DGGITQSPKYLFRKEGQNVTLSCEQNLNHDAMYWYRQDPGQGLRLIYYSQIVNDFQKGDIAEGYSVSREKKESFPLTVTSAQKNPTAFYLCASSLGGASTEAFFGQGTRLTVV.

This clone was found a few times. The V gene is TRBV18, the J gene TRBJ2-1; TRBD2 matches 10 bases. V lost 0 bases and J lost 9; bases outside the gene matches: 8. The CDR3 covers 16 residues. CDR1 is KGHSH and CDR2 is LQKENI in the germline V gene. As DNA, the CDR3 is TGTGCCAGCTCACCACCGGCTAGCGGGGGTCTTGGTGAGCAGTTCTTC. Amino acids: CASSPPASGGLGEQFF.

The chain is built from TRBV2 and TRBJ1-5; D is perhaps TRBD1 (6 bases). Trimming stripped 6 bases from V and 7 bases from J, with 16 bases between. This CDR3 contains 14 residues. Germline V gene data show CDR1 as SNHLY and CDR2 as FYNNEI. The CDR3 DNA sequence: TGTGCCAGCAGGGAGGCGGGGGGCGGGCAGCCCCAGCATTTT. Protein product: CASREAGGGQPQHF. The full variable domain, completed using reference TRBV2 and TRBJ1-5, is EPEVTQTPSHQVTQMGQEVILRCVPISNHLYFYWYRQILGQKVEFLVSFYNNEISEKSEIFDDQFSVERPDGSNFTLKIRSTKLEDSAMYFCASREAGGGQPQHFGDGTRLSIL.

Note on this clone: At one end, the junction sequence differs from germline, possibly due to a read error. The CDR3 DNA is TGTGCCAGCAGTCTATCTAGCGGGGGGGTTGACTACGAGCAGTACTTC. It yields the protein CASSLSSGGVDYEQYF. The V gene is TRBV27, the J gene TRBJ2-7; 12 nucleotides line up with TRBD2. From germline, CDR1 is MNHEY and CDR2 SMNVEV (reference sequence). This CDR3 has 16 amino acids.

CDR3 loop: CASSTGRRGGANEQFF. The CDR3 DNA sequence: TGTGCCAGCAGCACCGGTCGGAGGGGGGGGGCCAATGAGCAGTTCTTC. This rearrangement joins TRBV5-4 to TRBJ2-1; D perhaps matches TRBD2 (7 bases). The V end lost 4 bases, the J end lost 6 bases, and 20 bases lay between the germline ends. The CDR3 is made up of 16 amino acids. In germline, CDR1 is SGHNT, CDR2 YYREEE (reference sequence).

This clone was counted a single time. The V gene is TRBV19, the J gene TRBJ1-1; the D gene is possibly TRBD1 (6 bases). This CDR3 spans 14 amino acids. Germline assignment: CDR1 LNHDA and CDR2 SQIVND (reference sequence). Trimming removed 6 bases at V and 2 bases at J, with 13 bases between. CDR3 sequence reads: CASRAGTQNTEAFF. The CDR3 nucleotides are TGTGCCAGTAGGGCCGGGACACAAAACACTGAAGCTTTCTTT.

This rearrangement joins TRBV27 to TRBJ1-4, with unresolved D. Germline V gene data show CDR1 as MNHEY and CDR2 as SMNVEV (reference sequence). This CDR3 contains 16 residues. Trimming stripped 5 bases from V and 0 bases from J, with 13 bases between. The CDR3 nucleotides are TGTGCCAGCAGTCCGCGACACGCCGCAACTAATGAAAAACTGTTTTTT. Its protein is CASSPRHAATNEKLFF.

In DNA form, the CDR3 reads TGTGCCAGCAGCCGACAGGGCCCCACAGATACGCAGTATTTT. As protein: CASSRQGPTDTQYF. This sequence joins TRBV27 and TRBJ2-3; TRBD1 aligns across 7 bases. The CDR3 sequence is 14 residues long. Germline V gene data show CDR1 as MNHEY and CDR2 as SMNVEV (reference sequence). Trimming at V came to 6 bases and at J to 2 bases, leaving 5 bases not matched to a gene.

The chain couples TRBV7-3 to TRBJ2-2, with 9 bases lining up with TRBD2. Germline V gene data show CDR1 as SGHTA and CDR2 as FQGTGA. CDR3 length: 18 amino acids. J lost 3 bases, V lost 5 bases, and 13 bases had no gene match. CDR3: CASSPGGSGSVYTGELFF. CDR3 DNA sequence: TGTGCCAGCAGCCCCGGTGGTAGCGGGAGCGTTTACACCGGGGAGCTGTTTTTT.

To note about this clone: An end of the junction does not agree with germline; a read error may underlie this. The gene calls are TRBV7-9 and TRBJ1-3, with unresolved D. The CDR3 spans 10 residues. The germline CDR1 and CDR2 sequences are SEHNR and FQNEAQ (reference sequence). CDR3 DNA: TGTTCCAGCAGCTTAGTAACCATATATTTT. Encoded protein: CSSSLVTIYF. Supplemented by reference TRBV7-9 and TRBJ1-3, the full variable domain reads DTGVSQNPRHKITKRGQNVTFRCDPISEHNRLYWYRQTLGQGPEFLTYFQNEAQLEKSRLLSDRFSAERPKGSFSTLEIQRTEQGDSAMYLCSSSLVTIYFGEGSWLTVV.

J is TRBJ1-1 and V is TRBV7-3, with D possibly matching TRBD1 (6 bases). The V end was cut by 5 bases, the J end by 3 bases, with 10 bases between. This CDR3 has 13 amino acids. Germline assignment: CDR1 SGHTA and CDR2 FQGTGA. The CDR3 nucleotides are TGTGCCAGCAGCCCTAACAGGGACACTGAAGCTTTCTTT. This translates into CASSPNRDTEAFF. Together with reference TRBV7-3 and TRBJ1-1, the CDR3 gives the full variable domain: GAGVSQTPSNKVTEKGKYVELRCDPISGHTALYWYRQSLGQGPEFLIYFQGTGAADDSGLPNDRFFAVRPEGSVSTLKIQRTERGDSAVYLCASSPNRDTEAFFGQGTRLTVV.

This clone came up once. This chain connects TRBV27 to TRBJ2-7; a weak D match, TRBD1 (5 bases). Trimming left V 1 base short and J 4 bases short, with 17 bases between. CDR1 and CDR2 (germline): MNHEY, SMNVEV (reference sequence). This CDR3 has 16 residues. CDR3 sequence: CASSLFLPGKWYEQYF. CDR3 DNA sequence: TGTGCCAGCAGTTTATTCCTCCCAGGGAAATGGTACGAGCAGTACTTC.

As concerns this clone: A read error may produce the germline difference seen at one junction end. V gene TRBV28 combines with J gene TRBJ2-4, with a tentative D call TRBD2 (5 bases). This CDR3 spans 15 amino acids. Per the germline V gene, CDR1 is MDHEN and CDR2 is SYDVKM. CDR3 nucleotide sequence: TGTGCCAGCAGCCGGGAAACATTAGCCAAAAACAGTCAGTACTTC. It yields the protein CASSRETLAKNSQYF. Drawing the rest from reference TRBV28 and TRBJ2-4, the complete variable domain is DVKVTQSSRYLVKRTGEKVFLECVQDMDHENMFWYRQDPGLGLRLIYFSYDVKMKEKGDIPEGYSVSREKKERFSLILESASTNQTSMYLCASSRETLAKNSQYFGAGTRLSVL.

The rearrangement joins TRBV9 to TRBJ1-3, with a tentative D call TRBD1 (5 bases). V lost 3 bases to trimming and J lost 0 bases, with 13 bases between them. Germline assignment: CDR1 SGDLS and CDR2 YYNGEE. The CDR3 runs to 16 residues. CDR3: CASSGGYRSSGNTIYF. The CDR3 region has the DNA TGTGCCAGCAGCGGGGGATACAGGAGCTCTGGAAACACCATATATTTT.